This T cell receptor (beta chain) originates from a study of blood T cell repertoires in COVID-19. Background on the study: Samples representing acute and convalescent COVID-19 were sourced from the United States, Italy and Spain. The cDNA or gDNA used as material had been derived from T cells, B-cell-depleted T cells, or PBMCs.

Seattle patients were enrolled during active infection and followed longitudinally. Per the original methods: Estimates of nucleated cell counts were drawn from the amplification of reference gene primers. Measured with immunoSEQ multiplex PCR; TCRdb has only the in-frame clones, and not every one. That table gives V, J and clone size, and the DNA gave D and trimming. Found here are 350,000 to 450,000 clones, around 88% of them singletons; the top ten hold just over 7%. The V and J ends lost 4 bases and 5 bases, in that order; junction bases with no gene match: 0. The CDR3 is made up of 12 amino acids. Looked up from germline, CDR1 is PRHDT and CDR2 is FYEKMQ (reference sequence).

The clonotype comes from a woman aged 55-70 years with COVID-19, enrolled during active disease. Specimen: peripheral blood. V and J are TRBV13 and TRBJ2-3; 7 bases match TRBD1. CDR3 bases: TGTGCCAGCAGCTACAGGGGAGATACGCAGTATTTT. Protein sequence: CASSYRGDTQYF.